This TCR beta chain was identified in a study of cytomegalovirus exposure and HLA in healthy donors (dated 2017 in TCRdb). The study in broad terms: An earlier analysis of several hundred of the donors reported approximately 260 Gb of sequence data and 117 million unique TCR beta sequences obtained from around 170 million T cells. Using immunosequencing, the study profiled T cell repertoires from 640 or so subjects and related those repertoires to cytomegalovirus serostatus. Typing coverage varied by locus: about 620-640 donors for A, B, C, DRB1 and DQB1; some 520 for DQA1; over 600 for DPA1; roughly 470 for DPB1. In a later genetic analysis, genome-wide SNP genotypes for about three fifths of the 666 donors were used, and that subset was treated as a discovery cohort. High-throughput TCR immunosequencing, statistical association of individual TCRs with disease status, and machine learning were combined to predict cytomegalovirus infection status. Class I and class II HLA loci were covered by the typing at four-digit resolution. Besides the first cohort of 666 subjects, a separate validation cohort made up of about 120 different subjects was used. All discovery cohort repertoires had been generated using a single sequencing platform. Donor age, sex, ethnicity and CMV serostatus were compiled alongside the repertoire data. Rather than drawing on any new phenotypic data, the later analysis identified candidate immune exposures from TCR beta sequences and the way those sequences occurred across donors. An earlier analysis of around 580 of the donors used high-throughput TCR beta sequencing to judge whether each TCR beta V gene segment behaved as functional or pseudogenic. Roughly 300 gigabases of sequencing data and approximately 93 million unique TCR sequences were included in an early release covering 500 to 750 HLA-typed donors. Of the 350 to 450 genotyped donors, 65% to 90% were placed in the genetic ancestry cluster associated with self-reported Caucasian donors. Among some 400 genotyped donors of the cohort, an average of around 250,000 unique TCR beta nucleotide sequences was sequenced per donor, of which approximately 19% were non-productive. The study aimed to test whether cataloging public T cell receptors could reveal signatures of past pathogen exposure. To study patterns of TCR occurrence, a later analysis re-analyzed previously published TCR beta repertoires from 600 to 750 donors and added high-resolution HLA genotyping. About five DR-DQ haplotypes were handled as single units for association and clustering because linkage in the cohort was strong.

From its cysteine to its phenylalanine, the CDR3 spans 13 amino acids. The only DNA kept is the CDR3, 39 bases in frame from the first base. The V end loses 3 bases and the J end loses 1 base, and a stretch of 7 bases separates them. CDR1 and CDR2 are read off the germline V gene (reference sequence) as SGHNT and YYREEE. What the authors observed across the whole study: Over 15 rarely observed V segments, including chromosome 9 orphons, were excluded from the earlier analysis of 550 to 700 of the donors because counts were too low. The study gave a list of under 200 TCR beta chains associated with cytomegalovirus. The 87-base-pair reads could not distinguish some IMGT-functional V segments, including TRBV6-2 and TRBV6-3, so those segments were excluded. In a later analysis, several top co-occurrence clusters were reported to appear linked to parvovirus B19, influenza, CMV and Epstein-Barr virus. A further reported finding was that TCR beta sequences accurately predicted the HLA-A and HLA-B alleles for most subjects in the first cohort. Linkage disequilibrium might explain the correlated functional status among segregating V segments, but an unknown experimental factor could not be excluded. A later analysis associated about 18,000 TCR beta sequences with specific HLA alleles at a false discovery rate of 0.05. In this cohort, only TCR beta chains were sequenced, and detectable features were limited by the absence of alpha or paired-chain data. The classifier was reported to diagnose cytomegalovirus status with high specificity and sensitivity in both the original cohort and the validation cohort. When HLA alleles, especially DR and DQ, strongly co-occurred, attributing TCR associations to individual alleles was difficult. An earlier analysis of some 560 of the donors showed that most TCR beta V segments appeared in productive rearrangements either about 87% or about 30% of the time, which broadly matched IMGT annotations. A later analysis found that HLA-associated TCR beta chains were more clonally expanded and had lower generation probabilities than equally common non-associated chains. According to a later analysis, most CMV-associated TCR beta chains appeared to be HLA-restricted, and the HLA associations seemed to be driven largely by CMV exposure. According to a later analysis, TCR association rates differed among HLA loci, with DRB1 alleles showing the most associated TCRs and HLA-C alleles showing the fewest. A later genetic analysis reported fewer N-insertions in productive TCRs among donors in an Asian-associated ancestry cluster than the roughly 700-donor mean. The sequencing pipeline was judged likely to have produced a cluster of highly shared sequence variants as a technical artifact. Across donors, most TCR sequences were observed very rarely, whereas some public TCRs were present in many individuals. The presence/absence analyses assumed that sequencing depth was roughly uniform across donors, and that assumption may not be true. Because HLA typing was unavailable for some donors at each locus, only the typed subset was used in association tests. The authors suggested that the approach could potentially be generalized to other disease states and immunological phenotypes. CMV serostatus was the only immune exposure information available for the cohort. A few of the identified cytomegalovirus-associated TCR beta chains were confirmed in vitro to be specific for cytomegalovirus antigens. An association between a missense DCLRE1C variant and V-gene and J-gene trimming of TCR beta chains was found in a later genetic analysis and replicated in an independent cohort.

Turning to this clone: The target of this receptor is not known.

The cohort consisted of 600 to 700 healthy bone marrow donors. At the time of sampling, every cohort member was nominally healthy, though immune exposures that went unrecorded were likely present. The donor was CMV seropositive and belonged to the group of 250 to 300 seropositive cohort members. A peripheral blood sample was provided by each donor, and peripheral blood mononuclear cells were used for TCR beta sequencing. Genomic DNA extraction from the blood cell samples was performed with the Qiagen DNeasy Blood Extraction Kit. Library construction relied on the immunoSEQ multiplex PCR assay. The multiplex PCR relied on a mix of 60 forward primers for TCR Vbeta segments and 13 reverse primers for TCR Jbeta segments. A multiplex PCR assay on genomic DNA amplified the CDR3 region of rearranged TCR beta genes. The amplified TCR beta libraries were sequenced on the Illumina HiSeq System as 87-base-pair reads. From the authors' description of their analysis: Across the 600 to 700 repertoires, a later analysis counted 80 million or so unique TCR beta chains, roughly 11 million of which were shared by at least two donors. Raw reads were error-corrected and collapsed into unique sequences with a nearest-neighbor algorithm that merged closely related sequences to remove PCR and sequencing errors. To assign V, D and J gene segments, CDR3 sequences were aligned to IMGT reference sequences. For a sequence to be retained, a match of at least six nucleotides was required to both a V gene segment and a J gene segment. A rearrangement counted as productive if the CDR3 had no stop codons and remained in frame with V and J, and every other rearrangement counted as non-productive. CDR3 was defined according to IMGT convention as the region running from the second conserved V-encoded cysteine to the conserved J-encoded phenylalanine. In an earlier analysis of around 540 of the donors, sequences lacking an unambiguous match to a single V gene segment were excluded. An earlier analysis of almost 600 of the donors classified V segments as functional when productive rearrangements were above 56.7% and as segregating when the standard deviation between donors was above 5%. A statistical classification framework was built for diagnosing cytomegalovirus status from the catalog of TCR beta chain sequences. In a later analysis, TCR nucleotide sequences were compared against IMGT/GENE-DB human TR gene sequences so that V and J genes could be assigned. In a later analysis, CDR3 sequences and most-parsimonious VDJ recombination scenarios were assigned using the TCRdist pipeline. In a later analysis, each TCR beta chain was defined by its CDR3 amino acid sequence together with its V-gene family, and reads without a unique V-gene family were excluded. In a later analysis, fewer than 600 highly shared, low-generation-probability nucleotide sequences were removed to address suspected cross-contamination and a sequencing artifact. For each public chain, a later analysis derived a clonal expansion index from normalized ranks of inferred template counts within each repertoire. Generation probabilities in a later analysis came from a VDJ recombination model fitted to out-of-frame rearrangements, and those results were checked against IGoR. Hypergeometric tests were used in a later analysis to score TCR-TCR, TCR-HLA and TCR-CMV co-occurrence, with a repertoire-size bias correction applied to the TCR pairs. A later analysis estimated false discovery rates by permuting HLA or CMV assignments 20 times. In a later analysis, co-occurring TCRs were grouped with DBSCAN, and TCRdist sequence similarity was added when clustering was performed within HLA-allele-positive subsets. For co-occurrence clustering, repertoires with fewer than 30,000 or more than 120,000 public chains were excluded, along with 5 or 6 repertoires with anomalous nucleotide sharing. Drawn from immuneACCESS, this table holds only the in-frame rearrangements with V and J called that TCRdb kept. Clones are partly lost; checked studies trace under half to an unresolved V gene and leave the rest unexplained. V and J calls plus clone size are reproduced from that table; the DNA served to infer D and trimming. This sample's listing comprises 75,000 to 80,000 clones. The top ten clones comprise less than 5% of the sample.

Rearrangement joined TRBV5-4 to TRBJ1-2, with no confidently assigned D gene. The sequenced sample consisted of PBMCs. The TCR originated in a man aged 18 to 30 in good health and CMV-seropositive. The DNA is as follows: TGTGCCAGCAGCTCGACAATTAACTATGGCTACACCTTC. Translated, this is CASSSTINYGYTF. Reference TRBV5-4 and TRBJ1-2 proteins supply the regions before and after the CDR3; the full variable domain is: ETGVTQSPTHLIKTRGQQVTLRCSSQSGHNTVSWYQQALGQGPQFIFQYYREEENGRGNFPPRFSGLQFPNYSSELNVNALELDDSALYLCASSSTINYGYTFGSGTRLTVV.